This record concerns one T cell receptor beta chain sequence. What it binds is unknown. These data come from a study of breast tumors, draining lymph nodes, adjacent tissues. General observations from the study: Data only fit, rather than demonstrated, lymph node origin of most tumor T cells. Findings are consistent with lymph node origin and intratumoral expansion of most tumor T cells.

Using its own MiXCR run on the multiplex PCR reads, TCRdb lists one record per CDR3 protein. The sample consists of 14,000 to 15,000 distinct CDR3 sequences, roughly 50% of them appearing once. Sequencing was done on a sample of tumor-adjacent breast tissue. The TCR was taken from a female donor with breast cancer. Some clones in this sample may be carry-over from other donors' samples.

The CDR3 DNA reads TGCAGTGCTATGTGGACTAGCGGGGATACGCAGTATTTT. Amino acids: CSAMWTSGDTQYF. The chain is built from TRBV20-1 and TRBJ2-3; 11 bases align to TRBD2. CDR1 is DFQATT, CDR2 SNEGSKA, per germline (reference sequence). The J segment lost 6 bases and the V segment lost 4 bases, leaving 3 bases of the junction unmatched. This CDR3 has 13 amino acids.